Reported below is one T cell receptor beta chain. Its antigen target is currently unknown. Per-base quality was not reported, and no clone a single base away is much larger than it. CDR1 and CDR2 (LGHNA, YNFKEQ) derive from the germline V gene. The CDR3 goes from the cysteine to the phenylalanine over 18 residues. Only the CDR3 portion is preserved as DNA: 54 bases, with reading frame beginning at the first base. The germline V and J ends show losses of 3 bases and 4 bases respectively, and no gene match explains 16 bases of the junction. Hyperthyroidism was defined as stable when no progression to ophthalmopathy occurred within 18 months of follow-up. The hyperthyroidism patients were 18 to 65 years old and newly diagnosed, with a disease duration of less than 2 months. Patients with other autoimmune diseases, uncontrolled infections, pregnancy or lactation were excluded from the study. Clinical symptoms, serum thyroxine, TRAb, thyroid ultrasound and orbital computed tomography formed the basis of the diagnosis. PBMCs were isolated from about 10 ml of fresh peripheral blood by Ficoll-Paque density gradient centrifugation. Total RNA was extracted using Trizol reagent, and RNA quality was checked on an Agilent 2100 Bioanalyzer.

The data derive from a study of Graves' ophthalmopathy and Graves' hyperthyroidism (dated by TCRdb to 2016 to 2019). Looking at the study overall: Peripheral blood samples were taken at the time of initial diagnosis, before any treatment was given. The study used TCR beta repertoire signatures to distinguish Graves' ophthalmopathy from Graves' hyperthyroidism and to predict progression to ophthalmopathy. In total, approximately 140 blood samples were TCR-sequenced: 40 to 45 ophthalmopathy, some 80 hyperthyroidism and some 17 hyperthyroidism-to-ophthalmopathy patients. To explore V-J signatures that distinguish ophthalmopathy from hyperthyroidism, a discovery set of about 99 patients was enrolled, made up of 40 to 45 with ophthalmopathy and fewer than 60 with stable hyperthyroidism. An independent validation cohort comprised some 19 hyperthyroidism patients and about 16 patients who later progressed from hyperthyroidism to ophthalmopathy. In about 6 hyperthyroidism patients, T-cell repertoires of thyroid tissue and blood were compared. Once sampling was done, hyperthyroidism patients were given methimazole at a starting dose of 30 mg daily, while ophthalmopathy patients were given high-dose intravenous methylprednisolone.

For repertoire sequencing, the TCR beta CDR3 regions were amplified from RNA transcripts. A first-round RT-PCR used HTBI primers with the Qiagen OneStep RT-PCR kit, followed by a second-round multiplex PCR, size selection and purification. Libraries were sequenced paired-end with 100 bp reads on an Illumina HiSeq2000. In the source study's methods: SOAPnuke was used to process the reads, removing any read that contained adapters or uncalled bases, had a mean Phred below 15, or lacked an exact match to the constant primer or identifier. COPE v1.2.5 was used to merge the high-quality paired reads. Unique nucleotide sequences were defined as clonotypes and aligned to IMGT TRB V, D and J references using MiTCR v1.1. Only V-J combinations with frequency above 0.0001 were analysed, covering more than 99% of repertoires. A TCR clonal expansion and chaos score per V-J combination was defined as the ratio of F50 clonal expansion to chaos observed in the TCRdist matrix. Welch's t-statistics and random forest were used to reduce features to about 14 V-J combinations, which were fed into a naive Bayes classifier. Thyroid-blood repertoire similarity was quantified with the Morisita-Horn index. TCRdb handled the public reads itself, with Q25 trimming in fastp and clone calling in MiXCR, and kept productive beta chains. Duplicate CDR3 protein sequences are folded into a single record with the most common DNA and genes. TCRdb's processing, not the authors' own work, is the source of the V and J calls. Here the sample has a few hundred thousand distinct CDR3 sequences; 15% to 20% occur a single time. Together, the top ten hold 2.4% of the sample.

The full study reports these points: In validation, the model predicted ophthalmopathy progression with more than 70% sensitivity and less than 80% specificity; 12 predicted patients were CT-confirmed with GO in a median of around 6.5 months. Most of the expanded thyroid clonotypes with a frequency above 0.001 were also detected in blood, and it was suggested that the thyroid immune response may be reflected by blood repertoires. In cross-validation, the 13-signature model distinguished ophthalmopathy from stable hyperthyroidism with around 90% sensitivity and about 81% specificity, while in the test set the corresponding values were about 79% and 69%. No statistical method was used to set the sample size in advance, and the investigators knew which group each participant was assigned to.

This sequence uses TRBV4-2 and TRBJ2-5; 8 bases in the middle match TRBD1. This TCR derives from an adult woman with stable Graves' hyperthyroidism. Specimen: peripheral blood. The sequenced DNA is TGTGCCAGCAGCCAGAGGACAGGGAAAAGTGTAACTAGAGAGACCCAGTACTTC. This translates into CASSQRTGKSVTRETQYF.